This TCR beta chain was found in a study of cytomegalovirus exposure and HLA in healthy donors. At the level of the study: Early release data held some 80 million unique TCRs from HLA-typed donors.

Germline lookup yields CDR1 SGDLS and CDR2 YYNGEE. The CDR3 length is 15 residues. V was cut by 2 bases and J by 1 base, with 9 bases left in between. In this sample, this clone turned up once. Its antigen is still unknown. The PCR ran on 60 Vbeta and 13 Jbeta primers. Assay: immunoSEQ multiplex PCR; the TCRdb copy retains only in-frame clones and omits some. The sample consists of 160,000 or so clones, around four fifths of them appearing once. Study-level findings and limits: Analysis performed later found around 15,000 TCR beta sequences associated with HLA alleles at 0.05 false discovery rate.

Sequenced sample: PBMCs. The chain links TRBV9 to TRBJ2-2, with D perhaps TRBD1 (6 bases). This TCR was recovered from a young man in good health and CMV-seronegative. This CDR3 reads CASSVQGRNTGELFF. In DNA, the CDR3 is TGTGCCAGCAGCGTCCAGGGGAGGAACACCGGGGAGCTGTTTTTT.